The entry that follows covers one TCR beta chain sequence. Its target is not known. The sample belongs to a study of graft-versus-host responses after intestinal transplantation. Across the study: Every recipient underwent anti-thymocyte globulin induction, then tacrolimus and steroids for two to three years. Findings and limits, study-wide: Peak GvH clone levels in circulation were associated with early post-transplant HvG declines.

Libraries were prepared by immunoSEQ multiplex PCR; TCRdb keeps only in-frame clonotypes and omits some of them. This table holds 80,000 or so clones, 92% found once. This CDR3 comprises 16 residues. V gave up 4 bases and J gave up 0 bases; unmatched junction bases: 4. Germline CDR1 reads SGHRS; CDR2 reads YFSETQ. The sequence derives from a human patient who received an intestinal transplant, so some T cells may come from the graft donor. V gene TRBV5-1 combines with J gene TRBJ1-4; TRBD1 matches 9 bases. Specimen: PBMCs, collected 98 days after intestinal transplantation. The CDR3 sequence is CASSLRQGATNEKLFF. The CDR3 region has the DNA TGCGCCAGCAGCCTCAGACAGGGGGCAACTAATGAAAAACTGTTTTTT. Filled out from reference TRBV5-1 and TRBJ1-4, the complete variable domain reads KAGVTQTPRYLIKTRGQQVTLSCSPISGHRSVSWYQQTPGQGLQFLFEYFSETQRNKGNFPGRFSGRQFSNSRSEMNVSTLELGDSALYLCASSLRQGATNEKLFFGSGTQLSVL.